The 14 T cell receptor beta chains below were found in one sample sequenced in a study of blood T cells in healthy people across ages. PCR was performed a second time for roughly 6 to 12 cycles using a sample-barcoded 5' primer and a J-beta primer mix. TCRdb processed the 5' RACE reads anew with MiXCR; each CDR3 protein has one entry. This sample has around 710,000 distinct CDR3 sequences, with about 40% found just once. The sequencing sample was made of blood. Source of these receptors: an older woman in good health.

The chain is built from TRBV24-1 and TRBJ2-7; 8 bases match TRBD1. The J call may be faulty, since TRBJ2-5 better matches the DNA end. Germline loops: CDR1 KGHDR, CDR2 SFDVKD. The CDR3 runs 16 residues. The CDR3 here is CATTPEDRVGSETQYF. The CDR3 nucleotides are TGTGCCACCACCCCGGAGGACAGGGTTGGATCCGAGACCCAGTACTTC.

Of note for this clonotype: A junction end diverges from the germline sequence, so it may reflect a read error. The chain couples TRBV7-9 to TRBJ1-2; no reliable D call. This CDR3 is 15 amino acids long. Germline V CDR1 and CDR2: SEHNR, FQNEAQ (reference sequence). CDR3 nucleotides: TGTACCAGCAGCTTAATGGCAGGCTATAACTATGGCTACACCTTC. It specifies CTSSLMAGYNYGYTF.

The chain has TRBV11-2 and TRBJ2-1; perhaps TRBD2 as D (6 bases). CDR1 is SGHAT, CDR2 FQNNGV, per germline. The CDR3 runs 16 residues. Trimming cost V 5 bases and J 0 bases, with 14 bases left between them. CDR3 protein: CASSTTRGSSYNEQFF. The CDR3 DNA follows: TGTGCCAGCAGCACTACTCGGGGGAGCTCCTACAATGAGCAGTTCTTC.

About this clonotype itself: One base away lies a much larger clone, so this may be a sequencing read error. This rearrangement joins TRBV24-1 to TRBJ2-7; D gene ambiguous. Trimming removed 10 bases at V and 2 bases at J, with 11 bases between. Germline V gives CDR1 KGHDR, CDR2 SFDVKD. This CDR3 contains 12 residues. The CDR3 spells CATVKRPYEQYF. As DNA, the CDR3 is TGTGCCACTGTGAAGAGACCCTACGAGCAGTACTTC.

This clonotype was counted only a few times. The DNA of the CDR3 is TGTGCCACCGCGACAGGGGATTACGAGCAGTACTTC. Amino acid sequence: CATATGDYEQYF. V usage is TRBV10-3 and J usage is TRBJ2-7; 8 bases agree with TRBD1. Germline V lookup: CDR1 ENHRY, CDR2 SYGVKD. The CDR3 length is 12 residues. V was clipped by 10 bases and J by 4 bases; unmatched bases: 6.

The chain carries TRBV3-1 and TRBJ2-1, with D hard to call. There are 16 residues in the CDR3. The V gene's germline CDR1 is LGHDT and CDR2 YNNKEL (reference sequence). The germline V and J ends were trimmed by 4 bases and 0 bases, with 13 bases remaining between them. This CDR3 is CASSLPLRSSYNEQFF. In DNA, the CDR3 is TGTGCCAGCAGCCTCCCCCTTAGGAGCTCCTACAATGAGCAGTTCTTC.

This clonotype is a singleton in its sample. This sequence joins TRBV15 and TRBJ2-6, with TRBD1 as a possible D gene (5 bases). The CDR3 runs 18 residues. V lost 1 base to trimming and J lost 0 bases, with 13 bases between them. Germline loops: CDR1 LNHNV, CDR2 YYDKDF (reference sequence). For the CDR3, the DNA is TGTGCCACCAGCAGAGTCCAACAGGTCAACTCTGGGGCCAACGTCCTGACTTTC. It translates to CATSRVQQVNSGANVLTF.

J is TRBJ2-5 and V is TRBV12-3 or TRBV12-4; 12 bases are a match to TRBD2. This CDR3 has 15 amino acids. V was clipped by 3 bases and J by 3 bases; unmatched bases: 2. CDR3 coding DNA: TGTGCCAGCAGTTTTTCTAGCGGGGGGGAAGAGACCCAGTACTTC. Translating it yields CASSFSSGGEETQYF.

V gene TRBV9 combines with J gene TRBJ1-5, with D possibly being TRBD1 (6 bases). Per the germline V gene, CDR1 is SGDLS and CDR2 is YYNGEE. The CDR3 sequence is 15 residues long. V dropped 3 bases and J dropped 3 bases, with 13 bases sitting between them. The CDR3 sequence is CASSAGQQINQPQHF. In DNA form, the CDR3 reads TGTGCCAGCAGCGCTGGACAGCAGATCAATCAGCCCCAGCATTTT. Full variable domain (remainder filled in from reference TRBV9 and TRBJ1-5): DSGVTQTPKHLITATGQRVTLRCSPRSGDLSVYWYQQSLDQGLQFLIQYYNGEERAKGNILERFSAQQFPDLHSELNLSSLELGDSALYFCASSAGQQINQPQHFGDGTRLSIL.

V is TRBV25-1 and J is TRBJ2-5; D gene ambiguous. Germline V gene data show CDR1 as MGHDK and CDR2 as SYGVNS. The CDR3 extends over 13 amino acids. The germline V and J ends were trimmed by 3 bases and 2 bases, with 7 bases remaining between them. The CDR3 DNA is TGTGCCAGCAGTGACGGGTTTCAAGAGACCCAGTACTTC. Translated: CASSDGFQETQYF.

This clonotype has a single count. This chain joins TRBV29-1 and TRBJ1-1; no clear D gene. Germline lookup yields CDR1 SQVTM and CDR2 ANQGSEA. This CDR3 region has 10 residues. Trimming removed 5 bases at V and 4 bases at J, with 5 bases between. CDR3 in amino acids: CSVQGTEAFF. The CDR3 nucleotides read TGCAGCGTTCAAGGCACTGAAGCTTTCTTT.

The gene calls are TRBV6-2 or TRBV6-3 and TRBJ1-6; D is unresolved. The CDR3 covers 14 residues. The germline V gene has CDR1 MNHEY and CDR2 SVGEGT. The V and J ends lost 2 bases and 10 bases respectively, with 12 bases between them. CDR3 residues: CASSYRAVKSPLHF. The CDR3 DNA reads TGTGCCAGCAGTTACAGGGCCGTGAAGTCACCCCTCCACTTT.

CDR3 DNA sequence: TGCGCCAGCAGCCAAGTCACGGGCGGAGGTTGGCAAGAGACCCAGTACTTC. Amino acids: CASSQVTGGGWQETQYF. V and J are TRBV4-1 and TRBJ2-5, with a possible D match to TRBD2 (5 bases). Germline V gives CDR1 MGHRA, CDR2 YSYEKL. V lost 1 base to trimming and J lost 2 bases, with 17 bases between them. There are 17 residues in the CDR3.

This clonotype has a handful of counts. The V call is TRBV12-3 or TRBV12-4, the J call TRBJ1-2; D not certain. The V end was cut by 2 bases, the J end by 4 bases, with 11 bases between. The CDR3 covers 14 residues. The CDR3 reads CASSLTQSSYGYTF. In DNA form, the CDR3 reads TGTGCCAGCAGTTTAACTCAGTCCTCCTATGGCTACACCTTC.